The 8 T cell receptor beta chains presented below share a single source sample, sequenced in a study of T cell responses to AZD1222 COVID-19 vaccine. Profiling relied on immunoSEQ multiplex PCR, and the TCRdb table lists in-frame clones only, not all of them. The table lists approximately 69,000 clones, approximately 87% of them singletons. This material consisted of peripheral blood, taken 28 days after the second AZD1222 dose. The source of these receptors is an adult who received the AZD1222 COVID-19 vaccine.

J is TRBJ2-3 and V is TRBV11-2, with TRBD2 identical over 11 bases. J lost 4 bases, V lost 4 bases, and 7 bases had no gene match. The CDR3 spans 16 residues. In germline, CDR1 is SGHAT, CDR2 FQNNGV. The CDR3 reads CASSSRLAGKPDTQYF. The CDR3 DNA follows: TGTGCCAGCAGCTCTAGACTAGCGGGGAAGCCAGATACGCAGTATTTT.

The rearrangement links TRBV6-5 to TRBJ1-4; 7 nucleotides align to TRBD1. Germline trimming cut 6 bases from V and 10 bases from J; bases unmatched to any gene: 8. CDR3 length equals 13 residues. Per germline, CDR1 MNHEY and CDR2 SVGAGI. CDR3 residues: CASRRTGSPKLFF. DNA of the CDR3: TGTGCCAGCAGAAGGACAGGCAGCCCAAAACTGTTTTTT.

The chain has TRBV19 and TRBJ1-1; TRBD1 is a possible D gene (5 bases). Trimming took off 6 bases at V and 3 bases at J, with 17 bases between the two ends. The CDR3 loop spans 15 amino acids. Germline-derived CDR1 and CDR2 are LNHDA and SQIVND (reference sequence). The chain's CDR3 is CASRNWGVGDTEAFF. In nucleotides, the CDR3 is TGTGCCAGTAGGAACTGGGGGGTAGGTGACACTGAAGCTTTCTTT.

This chain links TRBV5-8 with TRBJ1-3; D may be TRBD1 (6 bases). The CDR3 runs 15 residues. The V end lost 4 bases, the J end lost 4 bases, and 15 bases lay between the germline ends. Germline loops: CDR1 SGHTS, CDR2 YDEGEE. The CDR3: CASSIQGRSGNTIYF. DNA of the CDR3: TGTGCCAGCAGCATACAGGGACGTTCGGGAAACACCATATATTTT.

The V call is TRBV5-8, the J call TRBJ1-5; D might be TRBD1 (6 bases). The germline V and J ends were trimmed by 7 bases and 0 bases, with 11 bases remaining between them. The CDR3 extends over 14 amino acids. Looked up from germline, CDR1 is SGHTS and CDR2 is YDEGEE. CDR3 sequence reads: CASGGQYSNQPQHF. Written as DNA, the CDR3 is TGTGCCAGCGGGGGACAATATAGCAATCAGCCCCAGCATTTT.

This clone has a handful of counts. V is TRBV6-6 and J is TRBJ2-1; D is possibly TRBD2 (6 bases). CDR3 length: 15 amino acids. Trimming removed 2 bases at V and 0 bases at J, with 8 bases between. Germline CDR1 MNHNY, CDR2 SVGAGI (reference sequence). In DNA form, the CDR3 reads TGTGCCAGCAGTTACGCGGAGGGCTCCTACAATGAGCAGTTCTTC. Translating it yields CASSYAEGSYNEQFF.

The chain has TRBV15 and TRBJ2-1; D is uncertain. The CDR3 contains 12 residues. Trimming removed 1 base from V and 8 bases from J, with 6 bases in between. Germline CDR1 reads LNHNV; CDR2 reads YYDKDF (reference sequence). CDR3 sequence: CATSRGGDEQFF. In DNA, the CDR3 is TGTGCCACCAGCAGAGGGGGTGATGAGCAGTTCTTC.

Only a few counts were recorded for this clone. This chain uses TRBV4-1 with TRBJ2-7; D is possibly TRBD2 (6 bases). Per the germline V gene, CDR1 is MGHRA and CDR2 is YSYEKL. This CDR3 has 15 residues. V was shortened by 5 bases and J by 2 bases, with 16 bases between the two germline ends. The chain's CDR3 is CASSSTVGGAYEQYF. The CDR3 nucleotides read TGCGCCAGCAGCAGCACGGTGGGGGGAGCCTACGAGCAGTACTTC.